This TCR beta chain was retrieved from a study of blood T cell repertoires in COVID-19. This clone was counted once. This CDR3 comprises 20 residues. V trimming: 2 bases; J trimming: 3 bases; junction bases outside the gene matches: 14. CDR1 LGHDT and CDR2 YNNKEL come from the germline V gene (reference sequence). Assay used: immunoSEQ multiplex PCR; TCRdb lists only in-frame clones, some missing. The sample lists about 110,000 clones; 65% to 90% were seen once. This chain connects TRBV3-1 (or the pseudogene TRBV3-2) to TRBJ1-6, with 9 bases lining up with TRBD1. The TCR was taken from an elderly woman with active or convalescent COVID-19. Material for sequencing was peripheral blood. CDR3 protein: CASSQRGTGNYRGYNSPLHF. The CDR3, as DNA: TGTGCCAGCAGCCAAAGAGGGACAGGGAACTATAGAGGCTATAATTCACCCCTCCACTTT.